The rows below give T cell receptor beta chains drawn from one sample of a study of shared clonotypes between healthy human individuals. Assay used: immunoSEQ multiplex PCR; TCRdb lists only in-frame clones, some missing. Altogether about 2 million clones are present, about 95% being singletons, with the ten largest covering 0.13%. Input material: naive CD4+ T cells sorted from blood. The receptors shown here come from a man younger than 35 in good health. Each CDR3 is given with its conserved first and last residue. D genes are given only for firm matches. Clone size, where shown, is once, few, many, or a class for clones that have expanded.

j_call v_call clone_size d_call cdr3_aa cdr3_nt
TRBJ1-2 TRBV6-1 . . CASNLDANYGYTF TGTGCCAGCAATCTAGATGCTAACTATGGCTACACCTTC
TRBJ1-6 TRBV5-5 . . CASSPGLASSYNSPLHF TGTGCCAGCAGCCCGGGACTCGCGAGCTCCTATAATTCACCCCTCCACTTT
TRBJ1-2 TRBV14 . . CASSQQGSSYTF TGTGCCAGCAGTCAGCAGGGTAGTAGCTACACCTTC
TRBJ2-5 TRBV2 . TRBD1 CATLTGEETQYF TGTGCCACCCTAACAGGGGAAGAGACCCAGTACTTC
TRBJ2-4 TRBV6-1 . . CASSNPPSGLQYF TGTGCCAGCAGTAATCCCCCCTCCGGGCTTCAGTACTTC
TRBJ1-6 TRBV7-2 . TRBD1 CASSLDLGQGGSPLHF TGTGCCAGCAGCTTAGACCTCGGACAGGGTGGTTCACCCCTCCACTTT
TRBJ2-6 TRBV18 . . CASSPLVQSSGANVLTF TGTGCCAGCTCACCACTTGTACAGTCCTCTGGGGCCAACGTCCTGACTTTC
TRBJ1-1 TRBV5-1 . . CASSSTGFLNTEAFF TGCGCCAGCAGCTCGACAGGATTCTTGAACACTGAAGCTTTCTTT
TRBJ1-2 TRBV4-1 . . CASSLQGSKGAVDYGYTF TGCGCCAGCAGCTTACAAGGGTCGAAGGGAGCGGTTGACTATGGCTACACCTTC
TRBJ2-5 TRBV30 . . CAWLTSSETQYF TGTGCCTGGCTAACTAGTTCAGAGACCCAGTACTTC
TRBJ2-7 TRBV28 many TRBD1 CASSLPQTGIGEQYF TGTGCCAGCAGTTTACCCCAGACAGGGATCGGCGAGCAGTACTTC
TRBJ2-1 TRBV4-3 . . CASSQDVRGYSYNEQFF TGCGCCAGCAGCCAAGACGTGAGGGGGTACTCCTACAATGAGCAGTTCTTC
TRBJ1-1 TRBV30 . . CAWTRGPNTEAFF TGTGCCTGGACCAGGGGACCTAACACTGAAGCTTTCTTT
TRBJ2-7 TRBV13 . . CASSITRRAYEQYF TGTGCCAGCAGCATTACTAGAAGGGCCTACGAGCAGTACTTC
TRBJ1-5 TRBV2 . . CASRVSITQPQHF TGTGCCAGCAGGGTTTCGATAACTCAGCCCCAGCATTTT
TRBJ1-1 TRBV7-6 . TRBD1 CASSLALATTGMNTEAFF TGTGCCAGCAGCTTAGCGTTGGCCACGACAGGGATGAACACTGAAGCTTTCTTT
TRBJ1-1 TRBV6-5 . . CASRAIGGVTEAFF TGTGCCAGCAGGGCTATTGGGGGAGTTACTGAAGCTTTCTTT
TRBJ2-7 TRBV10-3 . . CAIYSEGFYEQYF TGTGCCATCTACAGCGAAGGGTTCTACGAGCAGTACTTC
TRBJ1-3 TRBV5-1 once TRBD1 CASSSAQGTGNTIYF TGCGCCAGCAGCTCTGCACAGGGGACTGGAAACACCATATATTTT
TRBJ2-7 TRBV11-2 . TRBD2 CASSFPSIVGAGLYEQYF TGTGCCAGCAGCTTCCCCTCGATCGTCGGAGCGGGGCTCTACGAGCAGTACTTC
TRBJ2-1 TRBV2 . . CASSVEYYNEQFF TGTGCCAGCAGTGTTGAATACTACAATGAGCAGTTCTTC
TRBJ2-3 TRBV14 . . CASSQWSGVSTDTQYF TGTGCCAGCAGCCAATGGTCGGGAGTCAGCACAGATACGCAGTATTTT
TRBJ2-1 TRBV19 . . CASSALLRGREQFF TGTGCCAGTAGCGCCCTTTTGCGGGGGCGCGAGCAGTTCTTC
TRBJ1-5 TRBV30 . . CAWDKSRTQGSNQPQHF TGTGCCTGGGATAAGAGCCGGACGCAGGGGAGCAATCAGCCCCAGCATTTT
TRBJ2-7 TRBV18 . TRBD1 CASSPPGQGYEQYF TGTGCCAGCTCACCCCCCGGACAGGGATACGAGCAGTACTTC
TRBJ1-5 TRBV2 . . CASSPGPEGGQPQHF TGTGCCAGCAGTCCGGGTCCGGAGGGGGGTCAGCCCCAGCATTTT
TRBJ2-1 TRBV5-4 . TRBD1 CASSSDRAQFNEQFF TGTGCCAGCAGCTCGGACAGGGCCCAGTTCAATGAGCAGTTCTTC
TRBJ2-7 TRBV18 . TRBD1 CASSPQGQDEQYF TGTGCCAGCTCACCACAGGGACAGGACGAGCAGTACTTC
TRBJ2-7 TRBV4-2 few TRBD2 CASSQDRGTTYEQYF TGTGCCAGCAGCCAAGATCGCGGGACTACTTACGAGCAGTACTTC
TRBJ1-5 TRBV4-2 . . CASSQTAGANQPQHF TGTGCCAGCAGCCAAACCGCGGGGGCTAATCAGCCCCAGCATTTT
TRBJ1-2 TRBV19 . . CASSIPGEGYYGYTF TGTGCCAGTAGTATCCCAGGAGAGGGTTACTATGGCTACACCTTC
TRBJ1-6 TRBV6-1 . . CASSEVSAYNSPLHF TGTGCCAGCAGTGAAGTGTCGGCCTATAATTCACCCCTCCACTTT
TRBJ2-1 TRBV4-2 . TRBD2 CASSLTTGTPGLAGGLHEQFF TGTGCCAGCAGCCTTACGACAGGGACCCCGGGACTAGCGGGGGGGCTCCATGAGCAGTTCTTC
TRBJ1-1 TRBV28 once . CASSSPSDSTEAFF TGTGCCAGCAGTTCCCCGTCGGACAGCACTGAAGCTTTCTTT
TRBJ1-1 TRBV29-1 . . CSVETHTEAFF TGCAGCGTTGAAACGCACACTGAAGCTTTCTTT
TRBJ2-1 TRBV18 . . CASSSWGSSGNNEQFF TGTGCCAGCTCATCATGGGGTTCTTCGGGGAACAATGAGCAGTTCTTC
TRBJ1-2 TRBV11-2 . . CASSPRQANYGYTF TGTGCCAGCAGCCCACGACAGGCCAACTATGGCTACACCTTC
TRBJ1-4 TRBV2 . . CASSTDGNEKLFF TGTGCCAGCAGTACTGACGGTAATGAAAAACTGTTTTTT
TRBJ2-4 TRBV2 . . CASSGRGNIQYF TGTGCCAGCAGTGGTAGGGGAAACATTCAGTACTTC
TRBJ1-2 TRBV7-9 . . CASSLTRGDYGYTF TGTGCCAGCAGCTTAACCCGTGGCGACTATGGCTACACCTTC
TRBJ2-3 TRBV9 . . CASSGGLLTDTQYF TGTGCCAGTAGTGGGGGACTCCTCACAGATACGCAGTATTTT
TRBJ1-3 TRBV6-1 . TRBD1 CASGTGNGNTIYF TGTGCCAGCGGGACAGGGAACGGAAACACCATATATTTT
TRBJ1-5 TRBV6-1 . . CASSEGGGRNQPQHF TGTGCCAGCAGTGAAGGGGGAGGGAGGAATCAGCCCCAGCATTTT
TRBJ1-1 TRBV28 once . CASSLINLNTEAFF TGTGCCAGCAGTTTAATCAACTTGAACACTGAAGCTTTCTTT
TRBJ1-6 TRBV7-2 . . CASTPPTGNNSPLHF TGTGCCAGCACCCCCCCAACAGGAAATAATTCACCCCTCCACTTT
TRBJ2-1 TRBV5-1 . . CASSLVAGGPNEQFF TGCGCCAGCAGCTTGGTGGCGGGTGGCCCAAATGAGCAGTTCTTC
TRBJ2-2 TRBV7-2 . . CASSNGHLQNTGELFF TGTGCCAGCAGCAACGGACACCTACAGAACACCGGGGAGCTGTTTTTT
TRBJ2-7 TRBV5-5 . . CASSPYRVRFYEQYF TGTGCCAGCAGCCCTTACAGGGTAAGGTTCTACGAGCAGTACTTC
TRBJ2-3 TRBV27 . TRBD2 CASSLSSGATDTQYF TGTGCCAGCAGTTTATCTAGCGGGGCCACAGATACGCAGTATTTT
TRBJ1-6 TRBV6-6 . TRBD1 CASSGTGGTSPLHF TGTGCCAGTTCCGGGACAGGGGGCACGTCACCCCTCCACTTT
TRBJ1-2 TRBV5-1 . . CASSLEGGYGYTF TGCGCCAGCAGCTTGGAGGGAGGCTATGGCTACACCTTC
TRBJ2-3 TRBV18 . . CASSPSVGGSDTQYF TGTGCCAGCTCACCCTCTGTTGGGGGGAGCGATACGCAGTATTTT
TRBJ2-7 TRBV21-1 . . CASSNQQIYEQYF TGTGCCAGCAGCAATCAACAGATCTACGAGCAGTACTTC
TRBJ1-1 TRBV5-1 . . CASSFQGKAFF TGCGCCAGCAGCTTCCAGGGAAAAGCTTTCTTT